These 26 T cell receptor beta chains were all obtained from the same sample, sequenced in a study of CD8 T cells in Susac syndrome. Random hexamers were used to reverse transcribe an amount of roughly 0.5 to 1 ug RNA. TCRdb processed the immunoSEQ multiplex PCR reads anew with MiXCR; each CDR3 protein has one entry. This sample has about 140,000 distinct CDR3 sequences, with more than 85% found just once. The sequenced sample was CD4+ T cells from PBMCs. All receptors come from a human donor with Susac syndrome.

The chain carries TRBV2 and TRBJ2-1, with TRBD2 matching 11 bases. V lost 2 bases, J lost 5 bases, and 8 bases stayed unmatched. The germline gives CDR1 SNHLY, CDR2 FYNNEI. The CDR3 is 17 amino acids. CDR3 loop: CASSELLGLAVNNEQFF. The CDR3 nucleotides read TGTGCCAGCAGTGAATTATTGGGACTAGCGGTCAACAATGAGCAGTTCTTC.

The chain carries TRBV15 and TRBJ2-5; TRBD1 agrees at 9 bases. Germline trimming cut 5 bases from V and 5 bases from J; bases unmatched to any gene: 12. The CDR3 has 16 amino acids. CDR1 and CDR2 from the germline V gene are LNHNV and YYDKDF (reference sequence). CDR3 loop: CATSARLGQGSETQYF. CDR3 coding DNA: TGTGCCACCAGCGCCCGCCTGGGACAGGGTAGCGAGACCCAGTACTTC.

In DNA, the CDR3 is TGTGCCAGCAGTGGATTTCGGGTAGGCACTGAAGCTTTCTTT. This sequence encodes CASSGFRVGTEAFF. V is TRBV2 and J is TRBJ1-1; D is undetermined. The germline V gene encodes CDR1 SNHLY and CDR2 FYNNEI. The V end lost 4 bases, the J end lost 4 bases, and 13 bases lay between the germline ends. The CDR3 spans 14 residues.

The CDR3 region has the DNA TGTGCCAGCAGTTTCGAGGATCAGCCCCAGCATTTT. It yields the protein CASSFEDQPQHF. The chain couples TRBV12-3 or TRBV12-4 to TRBJ1-5; no clear D gene. The V and J ends lost 3 bases and 5 bases respectively, with 5 bases between them. The CDR3 runs to 12 residues.

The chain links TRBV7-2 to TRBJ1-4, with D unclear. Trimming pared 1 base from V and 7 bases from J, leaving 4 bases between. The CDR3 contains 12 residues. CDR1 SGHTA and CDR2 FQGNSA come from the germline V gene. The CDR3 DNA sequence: TGTGCCAGCAGCTTAGGCTTTGAAAAACTGTTTTTT. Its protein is CASSLGFEKLFF.

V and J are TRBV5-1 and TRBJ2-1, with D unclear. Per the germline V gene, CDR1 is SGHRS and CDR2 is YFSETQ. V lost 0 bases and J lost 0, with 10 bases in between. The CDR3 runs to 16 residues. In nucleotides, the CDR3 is TGCGCCAGCAGCTTGGAGGCAGGTAGCTCCTACAATGAGCAGTTCTTC. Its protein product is CASSLEAGSSYNEQFF.

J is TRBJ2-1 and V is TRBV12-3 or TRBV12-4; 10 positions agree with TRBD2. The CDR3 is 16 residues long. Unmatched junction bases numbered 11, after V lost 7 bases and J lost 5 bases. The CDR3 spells CASTPIVGLANNEQFF. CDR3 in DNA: TGTGCCAGCACCCCTATCGTGGGACTAGCGAACAATGAGCAGTTCTTC.

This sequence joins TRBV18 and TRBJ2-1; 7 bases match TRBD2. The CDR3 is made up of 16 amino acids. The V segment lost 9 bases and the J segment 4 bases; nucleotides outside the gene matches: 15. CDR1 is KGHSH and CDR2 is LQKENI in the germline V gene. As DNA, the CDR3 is TGTGCCAGTGGGAGGGGACTCAGAAAGGATTACAATGAGCAGTTCTTC. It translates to CASGRGLRKDYNEQFF.

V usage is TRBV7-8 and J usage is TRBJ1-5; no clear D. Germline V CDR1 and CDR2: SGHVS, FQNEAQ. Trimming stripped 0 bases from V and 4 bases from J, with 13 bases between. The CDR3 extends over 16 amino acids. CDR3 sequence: CASSLARVRVNQPQHF. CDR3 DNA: TGTGCCAGCAGCTTAGCCCGCGTCAGAGTAAATCAGCCCCAGCATTTT.

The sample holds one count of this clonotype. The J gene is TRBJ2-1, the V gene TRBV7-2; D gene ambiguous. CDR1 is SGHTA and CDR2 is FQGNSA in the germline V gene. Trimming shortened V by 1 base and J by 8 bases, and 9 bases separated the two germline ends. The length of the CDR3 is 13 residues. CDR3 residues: CASSLGQDDEQFF. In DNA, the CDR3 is TGTGCCAGCAGCTTAGGGCAGGACGATGAGCAGTTCTTC.

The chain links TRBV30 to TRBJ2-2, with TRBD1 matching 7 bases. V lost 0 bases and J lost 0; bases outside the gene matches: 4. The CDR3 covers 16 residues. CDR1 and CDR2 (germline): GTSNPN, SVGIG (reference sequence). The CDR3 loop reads CAWSVFGTANTGELFF. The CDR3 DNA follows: TGTGCCTGGAGTGTATTCGGGACAGCGAACACCGGGGAGCTGTTTTTT.

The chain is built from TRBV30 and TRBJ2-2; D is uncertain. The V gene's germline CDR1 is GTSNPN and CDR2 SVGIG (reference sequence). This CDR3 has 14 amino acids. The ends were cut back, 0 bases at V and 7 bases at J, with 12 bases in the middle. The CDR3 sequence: CAWSVGLEVGELFF. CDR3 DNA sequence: TGTGCCTGGAGTGTCGGGCTAGAGGTCGGGGAGCTGTTTTTT. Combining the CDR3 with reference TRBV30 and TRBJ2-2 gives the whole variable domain SQTIHQWPATLVQPVGSPLSLECTVEGTSNPNLYWYRQAAGRGLQLLFYSVGIGQISSEVPQNLSASRPQDRQFILSSKKLLLSDSGFYLCAWSVGLEVGELFFGEGSRLTVL.

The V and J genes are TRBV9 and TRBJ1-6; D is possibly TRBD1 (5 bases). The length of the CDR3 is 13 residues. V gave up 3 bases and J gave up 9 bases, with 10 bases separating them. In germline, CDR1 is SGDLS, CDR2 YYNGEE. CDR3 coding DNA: TGTGCCAGCAGCGCCGACAGTGCTTCACCCCTCCACTTT. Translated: CASSADSASPLHF.

CDR3 sequence: CASRGLGNQPQHF. In nucleotides, the CDR3 is TGTGCCAGCAGGGGACTAGGCAATCAGCCCCAGCATTTT. The gene calls are TRBV5-8 and TRBJ1-5; a possible D gene is TRBD1 (5 bases). CDR3 size: 13 residues. Germline CDR1 and CDR2: SGHTS and YDEGEE. V was cut by 5 bases and J by 2 bases, with 8 bases left in between.

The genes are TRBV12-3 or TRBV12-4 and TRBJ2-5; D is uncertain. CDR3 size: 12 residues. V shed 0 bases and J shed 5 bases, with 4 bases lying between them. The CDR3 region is CASSLAVETQYF. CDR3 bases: TGTGCCAGCAGTTTAGCGGTGGAGACCCAGTACTTC.

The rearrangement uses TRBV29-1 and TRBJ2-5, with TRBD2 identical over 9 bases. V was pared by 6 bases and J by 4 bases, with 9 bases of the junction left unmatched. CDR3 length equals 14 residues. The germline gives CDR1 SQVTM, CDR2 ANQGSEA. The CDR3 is CSVGTGTSRETQYF. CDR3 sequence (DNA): TGCAGCGTCGGGACCGGGACTAGCAGAGAGACCCAGTACTTC. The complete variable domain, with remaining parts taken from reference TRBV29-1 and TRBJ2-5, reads SAVISQKPSRDICQRGTSLTIQCQVDSQVTMMFWYRQQPGQSLTLIATANQGSEATYESGFVIDKFPISRPNLTFSTLTVSNMSPEDSSIYLCSVGTGTSRETQYFGPGTRLLVL.

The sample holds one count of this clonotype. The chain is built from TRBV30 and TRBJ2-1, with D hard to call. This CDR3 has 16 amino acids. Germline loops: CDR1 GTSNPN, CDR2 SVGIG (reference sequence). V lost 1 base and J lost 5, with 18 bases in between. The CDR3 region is CAWSEPRLEPHNEQFF. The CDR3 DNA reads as TGTGCCTGGAGTGAGCCAAGATTAGAGCCACACAATGAGCAGTTCTTC.

The CDR3 protein is CAWSVRPGGSFGYTF. CDR3 coding DNA: TGTGCCTGGAGTGTACGGCCAGGGGGATCCTTTGGCTACACCTTC. V gene TRBV30 combines with J gene TRBJ1-2; 7 nucleotides match TRBD1. CDR3 length equals 15 residues. J lost 7 bases, V lost 0 bases, and 11 bases had no gene match. Germline CDR1 GTSNPN, CDR2 SVGIG (reference sequence).

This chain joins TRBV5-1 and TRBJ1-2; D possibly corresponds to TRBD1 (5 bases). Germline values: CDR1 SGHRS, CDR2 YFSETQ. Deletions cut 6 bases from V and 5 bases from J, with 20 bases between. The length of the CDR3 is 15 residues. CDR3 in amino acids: CASKSEGASAYGYTF. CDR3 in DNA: TGCGCCAGCAAATCGGAAGGGGCCTCTGCGTATGGCTACACCTTC.

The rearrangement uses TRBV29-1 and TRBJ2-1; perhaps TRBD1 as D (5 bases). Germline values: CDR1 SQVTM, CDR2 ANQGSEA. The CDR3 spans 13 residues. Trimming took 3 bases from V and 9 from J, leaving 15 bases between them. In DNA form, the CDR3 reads TGCAGCGTTGATAGGCAGGGAATCAGTGAGCAGTTCTTC. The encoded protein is CSVDRQGISEQFF.

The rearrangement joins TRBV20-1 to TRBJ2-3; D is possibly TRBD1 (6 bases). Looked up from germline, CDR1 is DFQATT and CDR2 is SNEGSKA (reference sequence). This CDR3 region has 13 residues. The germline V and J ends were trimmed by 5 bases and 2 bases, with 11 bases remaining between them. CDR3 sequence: CSAPGQYTDTQYF. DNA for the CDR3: TGCAGTGCTCCTGGACAGTACACAGATACGCAGTATTTT.

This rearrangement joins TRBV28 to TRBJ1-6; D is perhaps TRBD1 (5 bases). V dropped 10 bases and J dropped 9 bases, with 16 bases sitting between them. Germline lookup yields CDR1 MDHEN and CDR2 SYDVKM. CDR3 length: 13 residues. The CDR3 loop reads CATLGGLGSPLHF. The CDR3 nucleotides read TGTGCCACCCTCGGGGGTTTGGGTTCACCCCTCCACTTT.

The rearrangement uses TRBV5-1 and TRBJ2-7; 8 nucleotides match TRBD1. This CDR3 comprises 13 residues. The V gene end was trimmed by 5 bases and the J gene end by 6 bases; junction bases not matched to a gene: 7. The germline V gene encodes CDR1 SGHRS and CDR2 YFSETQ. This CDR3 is CASRPNTGGEQYF. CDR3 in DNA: TGCGCCAGCAGACCCAATACAGGGGGCGAGCAGTACTTC.

In DNA, the CDR3 is TGCGCCAGCAGGCAACTAGCGGGAGATTTCAATGAGCAGTTCTTC. This translates into CASRQLAGDFNEQFF. V gene TRBV5-1 combines with J gene TRBJ2-1; 11 positions match TRBD2. The germline CDR1 and CDR2 sequences are SGHRS and YFSETQ. This CDR3 contains 15 residues. Germline trimming cut 5 bases from V and 6 bases from J; bases unmatched to any gene: 7.

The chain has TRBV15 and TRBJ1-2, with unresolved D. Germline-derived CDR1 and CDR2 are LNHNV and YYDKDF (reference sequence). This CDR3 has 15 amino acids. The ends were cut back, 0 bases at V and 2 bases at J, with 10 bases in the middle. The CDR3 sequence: CATSRDPGYNYGYTF. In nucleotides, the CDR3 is TGTGCCACCAGCAGAGATCCGGGATACAACTATGGCTACACCTTC.

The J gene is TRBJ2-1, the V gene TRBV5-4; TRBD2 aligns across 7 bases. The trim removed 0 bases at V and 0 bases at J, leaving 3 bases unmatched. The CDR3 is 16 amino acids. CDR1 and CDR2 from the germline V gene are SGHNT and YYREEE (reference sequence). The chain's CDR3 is CASSLGEGSSYNEQFF. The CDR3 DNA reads TGTGCCAGCAGCTTGGGGGAGGGGAGCTCCTACAATGAGCAGTTCTTC. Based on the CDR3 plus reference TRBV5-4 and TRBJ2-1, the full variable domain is ETGVTQSPTHLIKTRGQQVTLRCSSQSGHNTVSWYQQALGQGPQFIFQYYREEENGRGNFPPRFSGLQFPNYSSELNVNALELDDSALYLCASSLGEGSSYNEQFFGPGTRLTVL.